Sequencing of this T cell receptor beta chain was carried out in a study of CD8 T cells in ankylosing spondylitis. Study-level results: Disease-linked clones, CD8+, were relatively rare in peripheral blood. Clones linked to disease were reported to show significant enrichment in matched ankylosing spondylitis synovial fluid. It appeared that ankylosing spondylitis blood was characterized by a TCR beta motif of 8 or 9 highly homologous variants.

Scientists made TCR beta libraries using quantitative 5'-RACE with molecular barcodes. TCRdb re-called the 5' RACE reads through MiXCR, storing one row per CDR3 protein. The table includes just over 350,000 distinct CDR3 sequences, 20% detected once. From germline, CDR1 is MNHNY and CDR2 SVGAGI (reference sequence). The CDR3 spans 10 residues. The sample holds a few counts of this clonotype. Its target is not known. Its ends do not fully match the called genes, so a read error is possible. The chain links TRBV6-6 to TRBJ2-5; D remains unclear. Sequenced material: blood, either unsorted or a sorted T cell fraction (not recorded which). The TCR originated in a male donor with ankylosing spondylitis or in good health (not recorded which). The CDR3 loop is CASSSEAQYF. In nucleotides, the CDR3 is TGTGCCAGCAGTTCAGAGGCCCAGTACTTC.